This T cell receptor (beta chain) was obtained from a study of brain T cells in children with intractable seizures. The sequenced cases were selected for having the highest brain T cell transcript signatures. This CDR3 has 12 amino acids. Germline V gives CDR1 LNHDA, CDR2 SQIVND (reference sequence). The V gene lost 7 bases and the J gene lost 6 bases, with 9 bases spanning the gap. Generated by immunoSEQ multiplex PCR, the TCRdb table keeps only in-frame clones and is missing some. Here the sample spans about 110,000 clones, 94% being singletons. V usage is TRBV19 and J usage is TRBJ2-2; TRBD1 is a possible D gene (6 bases). This clonotype was obtained from a boy younger than two with hemimegalencephaly and intractable seizures. Material: peripheral blood, obtained at surgery. The CDR3 region has the DNA TGTGCCAGTAACAGGGTTGCCGGGGAGCTGTTTTTT. Protein sequence: CASNRVAGELFF. Full variable domain (rest looked up from reference TRBV19 and TRBJ2-2): DGGITQSPKYLFRKEGQNVTLSCEQNLNHDAMYWYRQDPGQGLRLIYYSQIVNDFQKGDIAEGYSVSREKKESFPLTVTSAQKNPTAFYLCASNRVAGELFFGEGSRLTVL.